Reported below is one TCR beta chain. What it recognizes is unknown. TCRdb reprocessed the reads via MiXCR and lists one record per CDR3 protein. The table shows hundreds of thousands of distinct CDR3 sequences, with around 10% occurring only once. The sample comes from a study of T cell repertoires in cytomegalovirus infection. Study-level points and caveats: There were carriers of CMV plus the relevant HLA, and cumulative public TCR beta family frequency identified them. HLA-C-restricted CMV-specific TCR beta clonotypes prevailed in the ex vivo response.

The sequenced material came from PBMCs. The TCR comes from a human donor in good health (CMV status not recorded). Some clones in this sample may be carry-over from other donors' samples.

DNA for the CDR3: TGCAGTGCTGCCAGACAGGGGTTGGGGGAAAAACTGTTTTTT. Its protein is CSAARQGLGEKLFF. The J gene is TRBJ1-4, the V gene TRBV20-1, with 8 bases matching TRBD1. Germline values: CDR1 DFQATT, CDR2 SNEGSKA (reference sequence). The V gene end was trimmed by 5 bases and the J gene end by 8 bases; junction bases not matched to a gene: 10. CDR3 length equals 14 residues.